This paragraph reports one TCR beta chain. The data are from a study of blood T cell repertoires in COVID-19. CDR1 is KGHDR, CDR2 SFDVKD, per germline. The V segment lost 7 bases and the J segment 0 bases; nucleotides outside the gene matches: 7. The CDR3 spans 16 residues. Profiling relied on immunoSEQ multiplex PCR, and the TCRdb table lists in-frame clones only, not all of them. The sample has 100,000 or so clones; around 94% are singletons. The chain employs TRBV24-1 and TRBJ1-2, with 10 bases matching TRBD1. The sequence derives from a woman aged 60 to 75 with active COVID-19. The sequenced sample consisted of peripheral blood. The CDR3 loop is CATRARQGASNYGYTF. The DNA of the CDR3 is TGTGCCACCAGAGCGAGACAGGGGGCGTCTAACTATGGCTACACCTTC.